This entry lists 14 T cell receptor beta chains sequenced from one sample in a study of cytomegalovirus exposure and HLA in healthy donors. A multiplex PCR was run with 60 Vbeta primers and 13 Jbeta primers. The method was immunoSEQ multiplex PCR; TCRdb's version includes in-frame clones alone and lacks a portion of them. Of some 200,000 clones in the sample, approximately 80% are singletons; the top ten hold 0.65%. The material sequenced was PBMCs. These receptors came from a boy aged 5-17 years in good health and CMV-seronegative.

V is TRBV30 and J is TRBJ1-1, with D uncertain. The CDR3 covers 13 residues. With 2 bases removed from V and 4 bases from J, the gap between germline ends came to 11 bases. Looked up from germline, CDR1 is GTSNPN and CDR2 is SVGIG (reference sequence). The CDR3 loop reads CAWSLAVSTEAFF. Here the CDR3 DNA reads TGTGCCTGGAGTCTGGCGGTTAGCACTGAAGCTTTCTTT. Drawing the rest from reference TRBV30 and TRBJ1-1, the complete variable domain is SQTIHQWPATLVQPVGSPLSLECTVEGTSNPNLYWYRQAAGRGLQLLFYSVGIGQISSEVPQNLSASRPQDRQFILSSKKLLLSDSGFYLCAWSLAVSTEAFFGQGTRLTVV.

The V and J genes are TRBV5-1 and TRBJ2-2; D is unresolved. This CDR3 contains 18 residues. V lost 3 bases and J lost 0, with 18 bases in between. The germline V gene encodes CDR1 SGHRS and CDR2 YFSETQ. The CDR3 nucleotides are TGCGCCAGCAGCTCCCCTACTTTCATAGAATCGAACACCGGGGAGCTGTTTTTT. This gives the protein CASSSPTFIESNTGELFF.

This rearrangement joins TRBV15 to TRBJ1-1; D gene ambiguous. CDR3 length equals 14 residues. V was cut by 6 bases and J by 1 base, with 12 bases left in between. In germline, CDR1 is LNHNV, CDR2 YYDKDF (reference sequence). Here the CDR3 reads CATRSRGRNTEAFF. As DNA, the CDR3 is TGTGCCACCAGGTCCCGTGGCAGGAACACTGAAGCTTTCTTT.

The J gene is TRBJ2-7, the V gene TRBV19; 10 bases are a match to TRBD2. Germline V gene lookup returns CDR1 LNHDA and CDR2 SQIVND (reference sequence). V lost 5 bases, J lost 5 bases, and 9 bases stayed unmatched. The CDR3 has 15 amino acids. The CDR3 nucleotides are TGTGCCAGTAGTCGTCAGACTAGCGGGCAGGACGAGCAGTACTTC. Its protein product is CASSRQTSGQDEQYF.

The DNA of the CDR3 is TGTGCCAGTAGAAAACTGTCAACCATGAACACTGAAGCTTTCTTT. Encoded protein: CASRKLSTMNTEAFF. The V and J genes are TRBV19 and TRBJ1-1; D ambiguous. The CDR3 has 15 amino acids. Germline V gene lookup returns CDR1 LNHDA and CDR2 SQIVND (reference sequence). V was cut by 6 bases and J by 0 bases, with 14 bases left in between. Full variable domain (rest looked up from reference TRBV19 and TRBJ1-1): DGGITQSPKYLFRKEGQNVTLSCEQNLNHDAMYWYRQDPGQGLRLIYYSQIVNDFQKGDIAEGYSVSREKKESFPLTVTSAQKNPTAFYLCASRKLSTMNTEAFFGQGTRLTVV.

This chain joins TRBV2 and TRBJ1-3, with D possibly being TRBD1 (6 bases). The ends were cut back, 6 bases at V and 0 bases at J, with 15 bases in the middle. Germline CDR1 SNHLY, CDR2 FYNNEI. The CDR3 is 16 amino acids. CDR3 coding DNA: TGTGCCAGCAGGGGGTTGAAGGACAGCTCTGGAAACACCATATATTTT. Translated: CASRGLKDSSGNTIYF.

The J gene is TRBJ2-3, the V gene TRBV10-3; 7 bases are shared with TRBD1. V shed 2 bases and J 5 bases; nucleotides not matched to a gene: 1. This CDR3 contains 13 residues. CDR1 ENHRY and CDR2 SYGVKD come from the germline V gene. This chain's CDR3 is CAISEGQVDTQYF. CDR3 coding DNA: TGTGCCATCAGTGAGGGACAGGTAGATACGCAGTATTTT.

The gene calls are TRBV11-2 and TRBJ2-3; D gene unclear. CDR1 and CDR2 (germline): SGHAT, FQNNGV. The CDR3 consists of 15 residues. Trimming cost V 5 bases and J 0 bases, with 12 bases left between them. DNA of the CDR3: TGTGCCAGCAGCGCCTTAATACAAAGCACAGATACGCAGTATTTT. Protein sequence: CASSALIQSTDTQYF.

J is TRBJ2-7 and V is TRBV28, with 10 positions matching TRBD2. With 5 bases clipped from V and 4 bases from J, the junction kept 8 bases outside the gene matches. The V gene's germline CDR1 is MDHEN and CDR2 SYDVKM. This CDR3 has 15 amino acids. In DNA form, the CDR3 reads TGTGCCAGCAGTACCCGCCTAGCGGGAGCATACGAGCAGTACTTC. This codes for CASSTRLAGAYEQYF.

The chain has TRBV11-2 and TRBJ2-5, with D possibly TRBD2 on 5 matching bases. The V end was cut by 3 bases, the J end by 5 bases, with 16 bases between. From germline, CDR1 is SGHAT and CDR2 FQNNGV. The CDR3 sequence is 15 residues long. The CDR3, as DNA: TGTGCCAGCAGCTTGGGCCTCGCGGGTTTGGAGACCCAGTACTTC. This codes for CASSLGLAGLETQYF. Full variable domain (outside the CDR3, taken from reference TRBV11-2 and TRBJ2-5): EAGVAQSPRYKIIEKRQSVAFWCNPISGHATLYWYQQILGQGPKLLIQFQNNGVVDDSQLPKDRFSAERLKGVDSTLKIQPAKLEDSAVYLCASSLGLAGLETQYFGPGTRLLVL.

The CDR3 DNA sequence: TGTGCCAGCAGCTTGGGCACGGGAAATGAAAAACTGTTTTTT. Its translation is CASSLGTGNEKLFF. V is TRBV5-4 and J is TRBJ1-4; D gene ambiguous. The CDR3 has 14 amino acids. Germline CDR1 reads SGHNT; CDR2 reads YYREEE (reference sequence). Between the trimmed V and J ends, which lost 0 bases and 5 bases, there was a span of 8 bases.

In this sample, this clone turned up a few times. This sequence joins TRBV11-3 and TRBJ1-1; D gene ambiguous. This CDR3 is built from 13 residues. V lost 0 bases and J 7 bases, leaving 9 bases between the germline ends. Per the germline V gene, CDR1 is SGHNT and CDR2 is YENEEA. In nucleotides, the CDR3 is TGTGCCAGCAGCTTAGACTTGCAGAATGAAGCTTTCTTT. Its protein is CASSLDLQNEAFF.

The gene calls are TRBV29-1 and TRBJ2-7; TRBD1 might be the D (7 bases). Germline loops: CDR1 SQVTM, CDR2 ANQGSEA. Trimming left V 3 bases short and J 4 bases short, with 22 bases between. CDR3 length: 16 residues. The CDR3 region has the DNA TGCAGCGTTGAGGGAGGAACAGGGGCCTACGGTTACGAGCAGTACTTC. Translating it yields CSVEGGTGAYGYEQYF.

This CDR3 reads CASSLGPAGPNEKLFF. CDR3 sequence (DNA): TGTGCCAGCAGCTTAGGACCAGCAGGCCCTAATGAAAAACTGTTTTTT. The chain combines TRBV7-9 with TRBJ1-4, with unresolved D. The CDR3 loop spans 16 amino acids. Trimming left V 1 base short and J 3 bases short, with 12 bases between. Germline values: CDR1 SEHNR, CDR2 FQNEAQ (reference sequence). Drawing the rest from reference TRBV7-9 and TRBJ1-4, the complete variable domain is DTGVSQNPRHKITKRGQNVTFRCDPISEHNRLYWYRQTLGQGPEFLTYFQNEAQLEKSRLLSDRFSAERPKGSFSTLEIQRTEQGDSAMYLCASSLGPAGPNEKLFFGSGTQLSVL.